This T cell receptor (beta chain) was sequenced during a study of T-cell memory formation after mild COVID-19. This clonotype was seen more than once but under ten times. Its antigen is not known. TCRdb independently ran MiXCR on the 5' RACE reads; one entry per CDR3 protein. The repertoire holds 340,000 or so distinct CDR3 sequences, 13% seen once, with roughly 23% in the top ten. Study-level points and caveats: Pre-infection memory showed some responding clones, and this suggested that cross-reactive memory joined. CD4+ contracting clones were mainly CM and EM; CD8+ ones, EMRA. Clones that contracted from day 15 to 85 had balanced CD4/CD8; later expanders were CD4+ biased.

Material: PBMCs or a T cell subset sorted from them (not recorded which). This TCR came from a man aged 18 to 30 who had mild COVID-19 (a few samples of this study predate the infection). Cell type and time point are not known.

This CDR3 is CSARPRGDSYTGELFF. The CDR3 bases are TGCAGTGCTAGGCCAAGGGGGGACAGCTACACCGGGGAGCTGTTTTTT. This chain uses TRBV20-1 with TRBJ2-2; possible D gene TRBD1, 7 bases. CDR3 length equals 16 residues. The germline V gene encodes CDR1 DFQATT and CDR2 SNEGSKA (reference sequence). V was clipped by 3 bases and J by 3 bases, with 17 bases between them.